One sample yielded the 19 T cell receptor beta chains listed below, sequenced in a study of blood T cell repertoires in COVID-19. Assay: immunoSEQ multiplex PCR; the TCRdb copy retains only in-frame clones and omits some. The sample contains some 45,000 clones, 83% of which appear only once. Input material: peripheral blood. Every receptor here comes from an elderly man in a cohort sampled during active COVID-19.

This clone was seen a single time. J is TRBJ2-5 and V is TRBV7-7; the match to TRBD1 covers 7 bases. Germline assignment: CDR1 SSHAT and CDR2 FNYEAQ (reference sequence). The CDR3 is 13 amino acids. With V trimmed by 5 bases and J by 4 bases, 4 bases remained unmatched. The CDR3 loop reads CASSPQGPETQYF. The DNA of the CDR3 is TGTGCCAGCAGCCCACAGGGGCCAGAGACCCAGTACTTC.

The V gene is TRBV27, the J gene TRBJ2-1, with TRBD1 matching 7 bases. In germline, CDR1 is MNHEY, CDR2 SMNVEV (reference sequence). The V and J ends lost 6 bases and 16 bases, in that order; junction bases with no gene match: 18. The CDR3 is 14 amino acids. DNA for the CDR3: TGTGCCAGCAGCCCACAGGGGTGGGCCCCGGGACGCTTCTTC. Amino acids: CASSPQGWAPGRFF.

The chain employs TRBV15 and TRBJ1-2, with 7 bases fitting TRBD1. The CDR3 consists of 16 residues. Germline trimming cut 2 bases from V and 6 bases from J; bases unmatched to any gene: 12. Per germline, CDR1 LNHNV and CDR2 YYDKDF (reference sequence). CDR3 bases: TGTGCCACCAGCAGACCGATAGCAGGGACAGAAAATGGCTACACCTTC. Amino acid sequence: CATSRPIAGTENGYTF.

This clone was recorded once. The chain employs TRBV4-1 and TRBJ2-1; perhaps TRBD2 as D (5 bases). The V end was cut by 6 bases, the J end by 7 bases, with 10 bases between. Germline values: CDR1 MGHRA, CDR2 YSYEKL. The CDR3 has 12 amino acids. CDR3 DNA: TGCGCCAGCAGGGAGGCGGGTAATGAGCAGTTCTTC. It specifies CASREAGNEQFF.

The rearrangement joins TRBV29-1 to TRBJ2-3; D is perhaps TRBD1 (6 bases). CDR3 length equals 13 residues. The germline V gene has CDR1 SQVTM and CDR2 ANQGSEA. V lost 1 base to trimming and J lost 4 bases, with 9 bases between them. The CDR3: CSVEGGPADTQYF. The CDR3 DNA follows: TGCAGCGTTGAAGGGGGGCCCGCAGATACGCAGTATTTT.

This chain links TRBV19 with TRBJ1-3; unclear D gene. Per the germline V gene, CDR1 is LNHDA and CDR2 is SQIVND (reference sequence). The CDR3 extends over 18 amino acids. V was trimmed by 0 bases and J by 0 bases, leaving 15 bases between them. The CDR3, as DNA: TGTGCCAGTAGTATAGATTTTGGTCTCACAGACTCTGGAAACACCATATATTTT. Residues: CASSIDFGLTDSGNTIYF.

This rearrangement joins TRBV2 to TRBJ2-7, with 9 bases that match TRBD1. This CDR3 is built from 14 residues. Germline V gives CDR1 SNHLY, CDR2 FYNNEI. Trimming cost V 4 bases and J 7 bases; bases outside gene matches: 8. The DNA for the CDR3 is TGTGCCAGCAGTGTAGGTTGGACAGGGGTGGAGCAGTACTTC. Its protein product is CASSVGWTGVEQYF.

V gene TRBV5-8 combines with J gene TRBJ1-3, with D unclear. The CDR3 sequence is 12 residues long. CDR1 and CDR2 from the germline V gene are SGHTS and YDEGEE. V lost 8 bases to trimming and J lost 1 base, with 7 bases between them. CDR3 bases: TGTGCCAGTGGGGAGTCTGGAAACACCATATATTTT. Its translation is CASGESGNTIYF.

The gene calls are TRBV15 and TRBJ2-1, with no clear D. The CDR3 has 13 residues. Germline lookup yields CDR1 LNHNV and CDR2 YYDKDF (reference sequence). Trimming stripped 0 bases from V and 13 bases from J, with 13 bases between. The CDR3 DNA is TGTGCCACCAGCAGAGACCGCAAGGAGACCCAGTTCTTC. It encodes CATSRDRKETQFF.

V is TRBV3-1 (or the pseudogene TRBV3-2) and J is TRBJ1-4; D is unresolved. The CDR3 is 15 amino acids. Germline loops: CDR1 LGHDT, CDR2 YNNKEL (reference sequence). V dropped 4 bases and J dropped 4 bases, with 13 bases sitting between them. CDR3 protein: CASSPIDGVNEKLFF. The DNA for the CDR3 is TGTGCCAGCAGCCCCATTGACGGGGTTAATGAAAAACTGTTTTTT.

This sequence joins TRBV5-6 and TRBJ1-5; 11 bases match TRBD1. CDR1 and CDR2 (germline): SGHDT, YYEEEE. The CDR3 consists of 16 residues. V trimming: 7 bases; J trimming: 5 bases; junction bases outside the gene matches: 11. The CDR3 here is CASSKRTGGGHQPQHF. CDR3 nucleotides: TGTGCCAGCTCTAAAAGGACAGGGGGCGGACATCAGCCCCAGCATTTT.

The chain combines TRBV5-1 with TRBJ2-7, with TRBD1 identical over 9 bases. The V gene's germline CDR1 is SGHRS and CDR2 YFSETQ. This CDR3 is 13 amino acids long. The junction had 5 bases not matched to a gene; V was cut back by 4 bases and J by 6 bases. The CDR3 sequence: CASSVIQGAEQYF. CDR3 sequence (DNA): TGCGCCAGCAGCGTAATACAGGGGGCCGAGCAGTACTTC.

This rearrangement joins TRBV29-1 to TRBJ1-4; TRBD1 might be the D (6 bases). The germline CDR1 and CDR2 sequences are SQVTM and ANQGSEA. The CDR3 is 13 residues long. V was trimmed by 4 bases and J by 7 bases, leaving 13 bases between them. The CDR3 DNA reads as TGCAGCGTTGGTTCCAGGGGCCCTGAAAAACTGTTTTTT. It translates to CSVGSRGPEKLFF.

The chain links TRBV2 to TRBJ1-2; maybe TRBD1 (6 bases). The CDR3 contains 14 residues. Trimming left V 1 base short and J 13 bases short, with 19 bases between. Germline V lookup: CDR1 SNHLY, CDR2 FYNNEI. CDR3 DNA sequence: TGTGCCAGCAGTGAAGACGTTACACAGGGCTTCTGCACCTTC. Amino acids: CASSEDVTQGFCTF.

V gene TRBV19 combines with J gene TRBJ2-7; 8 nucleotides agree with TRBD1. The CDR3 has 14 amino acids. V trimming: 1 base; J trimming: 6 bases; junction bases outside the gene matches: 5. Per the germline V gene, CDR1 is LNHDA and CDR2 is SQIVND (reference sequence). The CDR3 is CASSIAQGAAEQYF. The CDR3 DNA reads TGTGCCAGTAGTATAGCCCAGGGGGCGGCCGAGCAGTACTTC.

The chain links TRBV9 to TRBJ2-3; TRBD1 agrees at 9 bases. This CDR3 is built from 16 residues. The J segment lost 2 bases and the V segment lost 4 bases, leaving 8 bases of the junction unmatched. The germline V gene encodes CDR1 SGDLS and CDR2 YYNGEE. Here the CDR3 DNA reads TGTGCCAGCAGCCCCGGGACAGGGACGAACACAGATACGCAGTATTTT. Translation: CASSPGTGTNTDTQYF.

CDR3 loop: CASSVRTGDGYTF. CDR3 nucleotides: TGTGCCAGCAGCGTTCGGACAGGGGATGGCTACACCTTC. This chain connects TRBV6-4 to TRBJ1-2; 9 nucleotides line up with TRBD1. Germline CDR1 MRHNA, CDR2 SNTAGT. With 6 bases clipped from V and 6 bases from J, the junction kept 5 bases outside the gene matches. This CDR3 region has 13 residues.

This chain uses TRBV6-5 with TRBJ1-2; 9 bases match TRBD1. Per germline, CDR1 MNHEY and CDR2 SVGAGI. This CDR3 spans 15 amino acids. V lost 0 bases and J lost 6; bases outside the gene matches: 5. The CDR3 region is CASSYSGTGINGYTF. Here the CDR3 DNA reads TGTGCCAGCAGTTACTCCGGGACAGGGATAAATGGCTACACCTTC.

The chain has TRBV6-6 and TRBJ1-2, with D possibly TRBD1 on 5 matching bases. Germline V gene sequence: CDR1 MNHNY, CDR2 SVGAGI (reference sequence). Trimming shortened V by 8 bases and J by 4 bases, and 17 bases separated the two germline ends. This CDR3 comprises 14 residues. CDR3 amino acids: CASSHAREFYGYTF. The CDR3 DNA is TGTGCCAGCTCCCATGCCAGGGAATTCTATGGCTACACCTTC.